The next 27 T cell receptor beta chains were all read from a single sample in a study of T-cell memory formation after mild COVID-19. TCRdb re-called the 5' RACE reads through MiXCR, storing one row per CDR3 protein. The sample records just over 400,000 distinct CDR3 sequences, under 25% being singletons. The sequenced sample consisted of PBMCs or a T cell subset sorted from them (not recorded which). These receptors were collected from an adult woman who had mild COVID-19 (a few samples of this study predate the infection). Cell type and time point are not known.

This clonotype showed up just a few times. The chain joins TRBV12-3 or TRBV12-4 to TRBJ1-1, with D hard to call. The germline V and J ends were trimmed by 3 bases and 1 base, with 12 bases remaining between them. This CDR3 contains 15 residues. Here the CDR3 DNA reads TGTGCCAGCAGTTTGACGGGCGGCCGGAACACTGAAGCTTTCTTT. Translated, it gives CASSLTGGRNTEAFF.

There are a few counts of this clonotype. The chain links TRBV18 to TRBJ2-2, with 12 bases that match TRBD2. Per germline, CDR1 KGHSH and CDR2 LQKENI. Trimming removed 6 bases from V and 7 bases from J; junction bases left unmatched: 12. The CDR3 sequence is 17 residues long. CDR3: CASSQTSGGLQGGELFF. In DNA form, the CDR3 reads TGTGCCAGCTCGCAGACTAGCGGGGGCCTCCAAGGCGGGGAGCTGTTTTTT.

This clonotype was seen a few times. The chain carries TRBV3-1 and TRBJ2-7, with D perhaps TRBD2 (5 bases). This CDR3 contains 13 residues. Germline values: CDR1 LGHDT, CDR2 YNNKEL (reference sequence). Trimming left V 1 base short and J 6 bases short, with 10 bases between. CDR3: CASSQGSGVEQYF. In DNA form, the CDR3 reads TGTGCCAGCAGCCAAGGATCCGGGGTCGAGCAGTACTTC.

This sequence joins TRBV7-6 and TRBJ1-2, with 10 bases identical to TRBD1. The CDR3 runs to 16 residues. Germline V gene sequence: CDR1 SGHVS, CDR2 FNYEAQ. V lost 4 bases, J lost 4 bases, and 9 bases stayed unmatched. For the CDR3, the DNA is TGTGCCAGCAGCTCGGCACCGGGACAGGGGACCTATGGCTACACCTTC. Its protein is CASSSAPGQGTYGYTF.

This clonotype showed up just a few times. The chain links TRBV7-2 to TRBJ2-5; 10 nucleotides agree with TRBD2. Germline V gene data show CDR1 as SGHTA and CDR2 as FQGNSA. The CDR3 consists of 16 residues. V lost 5 bases, J lost 1 base, and 7 bases stayed unmatched. CDR3 sequence reads: CASSLLAGGSQETQYF. The CDR3 coding sequence is TGTGCCAGCAGCCTTTTAGCGGGGGGCTCCCAAGAGACCCAGTACTTC.

This clonotype was picked up a small number of times. The chain couples TRBV12-3 or TRBV12-4 to TRBJ2-3, with D uncertain. Between the trimmed V and J ends, which lost 6 bases and 7 bases, there was a span of 11 bases. This CDR3 spans 12 amino acids. The CDR3 sequence: CASSSNRNTQYF. The CDR3 coding sequence is TGTGCCAGCAGCTCAAATAGGAATACGCAGTATTTT.

This chain connects TRBV7-2 to TRBJ2-1; 10 bases map to TRBD2. This CDR3 is 14 amino acids long. Losses at the gene ends were 4 bases for V and 7 bases for J; bases not matched to a gene: 4. Germline values: CDR1 SGHTA, CDR2 FQGNSA. CDR3 loop: CASSSVAGGNEQFF. DNA of the CDR3: TGTGCCAGCAGCTCCGTAGCGGGAGGTAATGAGCAGTTCTTC.

The rearrangement links TRBV11-2 to TRBJ2-3; 7 bases are a match to TRBD1. The CDR3 contains 19 residues. V lost 4 bases, J lost 2 bases, and 18 bases stayed unmatched. Germline CDR1 reads SGHAT; CDR2 reads FQNNGV. The CDR3 is CASSSRTGTGTDSTDTQYF. The CDR3 DNA reads TGTGCCAGCAGCTCCAGGACCGGCACCGGGACAGACTCCACAGATACGCAGTATTTT.

This clonotype was found a few times. This chain links TRBV6-2 or TRBV6-3 with TRBJ1-5; 7 bases match TRBD1. V trimming: 5 bases; J trimming: 12 bases; junction bases outside the gene matches: 16. Germline V gene lookup returns CDR1 MNHEY and CDR2 SVGEGT. This CDR3 has 15 amino acids. DNA of the CDR3: TGTGCCAGCAGTAATACGGGACAGCCCTCGAAGGTCCAGCATTTT. This gives the protein CASSNTGQPSKVQHF.

The chain has TRBV7-9 and TRBJ2-3, with 11 nucleotides matching TRBD2. Germline lookup yields CDR1 SEHNR and CDR2 FQNEAQ (reference sequence). With 6 bases clipped from V and 4 bases from J, the junction kept 6 bases outside the gene matches. The CDR3 has 15 residues. Written as DNA, the CDR3 is TGTGCCAGCAGTCTCCTAGCGGGAGGCCCAGATACGCAGTATTTT. Translating it yields CASSLLAGGPDTQYF. Together with reference TRBV7-9 and TRBJ2-3, the CDR3 gives the full variable domain: DTGVSQNPRHKITKRGQNVTFRCDPISEHNRLYWYRQTLGQGPEFLTYFQNEAQLEKSRLLSDRFSAERPKGSFSTLEIQRTEQGDSAMYLCASSLLAGGPDTQYFGPGTRLTVL.

In its sample, this clonotype was seen a few times. V is TRBV5-1 and J is TRBJ1-1; possible D gene TRBD1, 6 bases. This CDR3 is 15 amino acids long. Trimming cost V 4 bases and J 0 bases, with 13 bases left between them. CDR1 and CDR2 (germline): SGHRS, YFSETQ. CDR3 nucleotides: TGCGCCAGCAGCCCGACAGGAACTATGAACACTGAAGCTTTCTTT. Protein sequence: CASSPTGTMNTEAFF.

This clonotype was recorded at least ten times. The V call is TRBV7-9, the J call TRBJ2-5, with 8 bases fitting TRBD1. This CDR3 comprises 14 residues. V gave up 4 bases and J gave up 4 bases; unmatched junction bases: 5. Germline V gene data show CDR1 as SEHNR and CDR2 as FQNEAQ (reference sequence). This CDR3 is CASSSYTGGETQYF. Here the CDR3 DNA reads TGTGCCAGCAGCTCGTATACAGGGGGAGAGACCCAGTACTTC.

This clonotype was counted only a few times. The chain is built from TRBV5-1 and TRBJ2-3; 9 bases map to TRBD2. The V gene's germline CDR1 is SGHRS and CDR2 YFSETQ. V shed 0 bases and J 5 bases; nucleotides not matched to a gene: 10. The CDR3 length is 17 residues. For the CDR3, the DNA is TGCGCCAGCAGCTTGGGTAGCGGGAGCAGTTACGGAGATACGCAGTATTTT. Residues: CASSLGSGSSYGDTQYF.

This clonotype turned up a few times. The chain is built from TRBV11-3 and TRBJ2-1, with TRBD2 matching over 11 bases. The germline gives CDR1 SGHNT, CDR2 YENEEA. The CDR3 covers 16 residues. V lost 8 bases and J lost 1; bases outside the gene matches: 7. CDR3: CASLATSGMSYNEQFF. CDR3 nucleotides: TGTGCCAGCTTAGCGACTAGCGGGATGTCCTACAATGAGCAGTTCTTC.

The chain links TRBV12-3 or TRBV12-4 to TRBJ1-2; D may be TRBD1 (5 bases). The CDR3 contains 16 residues. Between the trimmed V and J ends, which lost 2 bases and 4 bases, there was a span of 17 bases. CDR3 residues: CASSLSFTTALYGYTF. CDR3 sequence (DNA): TGTGCCAGCAGTTTAAGTTTTACGACAGCCCTCTATGGCTACACCTTC.

This clonotype was seen many times. The chain joins TRBV5-1 to TRBJ2-1; D is tentatively TRBD1 or TRBD2 (7 bases each). This CDR3 is 19 amino acids long. V was cut by 4 bases and J by 8 bases, with 31 bases left in between. Germline CDR1 is SGHRS and CDR2 is YFSETQ. Here the CDR3 DNA reads TGCGCCAGCAGCCAAACGGGGGGACAGTCGGGAGTTAACAAGGATGAGCAGTTCTTC. Protein product: CASSQTGGQSGVNKDEQFF.

The V and J genes are TRBV5-1 and TRBJ2-1; D is perhaps TRBD2 (6 bases). Germline V gene data show CDR1 as SGHRS and CDR2 as YFSETQ. The CDR3 loop spans 14 amino acids. With 0 bases removed from V and 8 bases from J, the gap between germline ends came to 12 bases. DNA of the CDR3: TGCGCCAGCAGCTTGGGTCGGGGGATCGATGAGCAGTTCTTC. Encoded protein: CASSLGRGIDEQFF.

This clonotype was recorded a few times. This chain joins TRBV7-8 and TRBJ2-6; D is uncertain. V lost 1 base and J 0 bases, leaving 10 bases between the germline ends. Germline V gene sequence: CDR1 SGHVS, CDR2 FQNEAQ. CDR3 length: 17 residues. Here the CDR3 reads CASSLETGNSGANVLTF. The CDR3 DNA sequence: TGTGCCAGCAGCTTAGAGACGGGTAACTCTGGGGCCAACGTCCTGACTTTC.

This clonotype turned up a few times. The CDR3 region has the DNA TGTGCCACCAGTGGTGGGACAGCTAACAATGAGCAGTTCTTC. The encoded protein is CATSGGTANNEQFF. The chain joins TRBV24-1 to TRBJ2-1; 7 bases match TRBD1. This CDR3 region has 14 residues. V was clipped by 5 bases and J by 5 bases; unmatched bases: 5. From germline, CDR1 is KGHDR and CDR2 SFDVKD.

This clonotype was recorded many times. J is TRBJ2-7 and V is TRBV20-1; TRBD2 matches at 7 bases. The CDR3 extends over 14 amino acids. The V segment lost 0 bases and the J segment 2 bases; nucleotides outside the gene matches: 4. Per germline, CDR1 DFQATT and CDR2 SNEGSKA (reference sequence). The CDR3, as DNA: TGCAGTGCTAGAGAGGGGGGGGATACCTACGAGCAGTACTTC. This codes for CSAREGGDTYEQYF.

V usage is TRBV5-1 and J usage is TRBJ1-5; no clear D gene. CDR3 size: 15 residues. Trimming left V 0 bases short and J 2 bases short, with 9 bases between. The V gene's germline CDR1 is SGHRS and CDR2 YFSETQ. The CDR3 nucleotides read TGCGCCAGCAGCTTGGTAGGGTTGGGCAATCAGCCCCAGCATTTT. Its translation: CASSLVGLGNQPQHF.

V usage is TRBV6-2 or TRBV6-3 and J usage is TRBJ1-2; D remains ambiguous. The CDR3 runs 12 residues. The V and J ends lost 1 base and 4 bases respectively, with 4 bases between them. Per germline, CDR1 MNHEY and CDR2 SVGEGT. The CDR3 sequence: CASSYYPYGYTF. The CDR3 nucleotides are TGTGCCAGCAGTTACTACCCCTATGGCTACACCTTC.

This clonotype was seen a handful of times. This sequence joins TRBV19 and TRBJ2-2; 7 bases map to TRBD1. CDR3 length: 14 residues. The J segment lost 0 bases and the V segment lost 7 bases, leaving 2 bases of the junction unmatched. The germline CDR1 and CDR2 sequences are LNHDA and SQIVND (reference sequence). CDR3 region: CASTGTANTGELFF. CDR3 DNA: TGTGCCAGTACTGGGACAGCGAACACCGGGGAGCTGTTTTTT.

J is TRBJ1-3 and V is TRBV7-9, with a tentative D call TRBD1 (6 bases). The CDR3 contains 15 residues. Per germline, CDR1 SEHNR and CDR2 FQNEAQ (reference sequence). V shed 5 bases and J shed 4 bases, with 15 bases lying between them. CDR3 coding DNA: TGTGCCAGCAGCCCTCCGGGACAAAGGGGAAACACCATATATTTT. Translating it yields CASSPPGQRGNTIYF.

The DNA of the CDR3 is TGTGCCACCAGCAGGACATTTGCAACTAATGAAAAACTGTTTTTT. It translates to CATSRTFATNEKLFF. J is TRBJ1-4 and V is TRBV15, with D unresolved. V lost 3 bases and J 0 bases, leaving 8 bases between the germline ends. The CDR3 consists of 15 residues. The V gene's germline CDR1 is LNHNV and CDR2 YYDKDF (reference sequence).

This sequence joins TRBV6-2 or TRBV6-3 and TRBJ2-7; D remains ambiguous. CDR3 length: 13 residues. Germline CDR1 reads MNHEY; CDR2 reads SVGEGT. V was pared by 6 bases and J by 3 bases, with 12 bases between. The DNA for the CDR3 is TGTGCCAGCAGCCCACTGTCCTACTACGAGCAGTACTTC. This encodes CASSPLSYYEQYF.

This clonotype was detected a few times. The rearrangement uses TRBV5-1 and TRBJ1-1, with a possible D match to TRBD1 (5 bases). V was cut by 6 bases and J by 1 base, with 16 bases left in between. The CDR3 totals 15 residues. CDR1 is SGHRS and CDR2 is YFSETQ in the germline V gene. CDR3 amino acids: CASNPLAGGNTEAFF. The CDR3 nucleotides are TGCGCCAGCAACCCGTTGGCCGGGGGGAACACTGAAGCTTTCTTT. Together with reference TRBV5-1 and TRBJ1-1, the CDR3 gives the full variable domain: KAGVTQTPRYLIKTRGQQVTLSCSPISGHRSVSWYQQTPGQGLQFLFEYFSETQRNKGNFPGRFSGRQFSNSRSEMNVSTLELGDSALYLCASNPLAGGNTEAFFGQGTRLTVV.